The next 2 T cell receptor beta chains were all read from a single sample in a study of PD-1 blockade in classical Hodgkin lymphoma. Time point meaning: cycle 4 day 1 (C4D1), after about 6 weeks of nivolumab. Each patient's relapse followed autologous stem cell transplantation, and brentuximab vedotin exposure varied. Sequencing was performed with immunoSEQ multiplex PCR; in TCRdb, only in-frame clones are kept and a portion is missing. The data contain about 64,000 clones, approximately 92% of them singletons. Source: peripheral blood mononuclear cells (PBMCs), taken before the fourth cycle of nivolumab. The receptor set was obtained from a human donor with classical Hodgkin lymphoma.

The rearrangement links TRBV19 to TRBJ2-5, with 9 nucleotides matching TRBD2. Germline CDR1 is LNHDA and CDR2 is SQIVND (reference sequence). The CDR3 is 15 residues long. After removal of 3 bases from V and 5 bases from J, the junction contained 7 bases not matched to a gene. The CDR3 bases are TGTGCCAGTAGTATCCGGCGGGGGGGCCGGGAGACCCAGTACTTC. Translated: CASSIRRGGRETQYF.

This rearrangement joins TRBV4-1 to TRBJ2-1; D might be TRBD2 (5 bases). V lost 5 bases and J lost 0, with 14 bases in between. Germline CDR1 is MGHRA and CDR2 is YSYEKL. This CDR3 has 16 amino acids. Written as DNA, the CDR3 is TGCGCCAGCAGCGTCCTTCTAGCAAGCTCCTACAATGAGCAGTTCTTC. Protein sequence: CASSVLLASSYNEQFF.